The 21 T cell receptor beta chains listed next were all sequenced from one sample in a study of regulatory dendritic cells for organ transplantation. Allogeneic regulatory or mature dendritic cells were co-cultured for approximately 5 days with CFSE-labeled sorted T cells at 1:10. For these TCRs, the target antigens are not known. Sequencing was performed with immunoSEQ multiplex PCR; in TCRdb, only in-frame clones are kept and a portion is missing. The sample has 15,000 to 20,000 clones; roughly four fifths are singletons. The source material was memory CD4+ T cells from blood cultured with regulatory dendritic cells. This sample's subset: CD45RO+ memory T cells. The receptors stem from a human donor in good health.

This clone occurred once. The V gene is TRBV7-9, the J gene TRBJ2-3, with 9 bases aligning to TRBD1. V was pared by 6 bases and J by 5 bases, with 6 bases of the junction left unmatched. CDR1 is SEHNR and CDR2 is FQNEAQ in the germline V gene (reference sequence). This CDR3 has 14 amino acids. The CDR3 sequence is CASSWDREQDTQYF. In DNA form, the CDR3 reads TGTGCCAGCAGTTGGGACAGGGAACAAGATACGCAGTATTTT.

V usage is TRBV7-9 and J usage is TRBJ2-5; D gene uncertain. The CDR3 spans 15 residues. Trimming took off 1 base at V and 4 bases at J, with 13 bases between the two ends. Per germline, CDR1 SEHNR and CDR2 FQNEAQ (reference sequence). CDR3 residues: CASSLGPSTAETQYF. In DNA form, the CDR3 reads TGTGCCAGCAGCTTAGGGCCTAGTACTGCAGAGACCCAGTACTTC.

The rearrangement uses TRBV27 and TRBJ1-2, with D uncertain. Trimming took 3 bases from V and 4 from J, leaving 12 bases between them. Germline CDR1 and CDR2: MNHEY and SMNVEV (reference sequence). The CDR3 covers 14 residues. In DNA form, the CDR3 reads TGTGCCAGCAGTTTGAAGGGAAAAAGCTATGGCTACACCTTC. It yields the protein CASSLKGKSYGYTF.

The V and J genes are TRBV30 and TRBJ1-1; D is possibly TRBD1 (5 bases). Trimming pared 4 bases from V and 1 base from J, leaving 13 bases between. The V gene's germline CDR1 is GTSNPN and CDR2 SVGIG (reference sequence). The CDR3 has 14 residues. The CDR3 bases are TGTGCCTGGACCGATCACAGGCCGAACACTGAAGCTTTCTTT. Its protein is CAWTDHRPNTEAFF. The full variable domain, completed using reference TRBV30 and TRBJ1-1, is SQTIHQWPATLVQPVGSPLSLECTVEGTSNPNLYWYRQAAGRGLQLLFYSVGIGQISSEVPQNLSASRPQDRQFILSSKKLLLSDSGFYLCAWTDHRPNTEAFFGQGTRLTVV.

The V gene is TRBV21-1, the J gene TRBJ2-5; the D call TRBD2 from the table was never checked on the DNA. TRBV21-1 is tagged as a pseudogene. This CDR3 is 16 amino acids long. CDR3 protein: CASTPMRAELQETQYF. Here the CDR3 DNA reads TGTGCCAGCACCCCCATGCGGGCAGAACTACAAGAGACCCAGTACTTC.

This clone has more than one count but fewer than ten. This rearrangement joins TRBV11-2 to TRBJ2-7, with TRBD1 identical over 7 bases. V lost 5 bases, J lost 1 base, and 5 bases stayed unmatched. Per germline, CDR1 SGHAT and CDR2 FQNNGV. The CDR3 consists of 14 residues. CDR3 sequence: CASSPGTESYEQYF. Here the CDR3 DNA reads TGTGCCAGCAGCCCAGGGACAGAATCCTACGAGCAGTACTTC.

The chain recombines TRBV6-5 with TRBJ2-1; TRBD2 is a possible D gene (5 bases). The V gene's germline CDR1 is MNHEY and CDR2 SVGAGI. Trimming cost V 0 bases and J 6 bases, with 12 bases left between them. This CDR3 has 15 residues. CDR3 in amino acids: CASSYSFGRGNEQFF. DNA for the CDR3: TGTGCCAGCAGTTACTCTTTTGGGAGAGGCAATGAGCAGTTCTTC.

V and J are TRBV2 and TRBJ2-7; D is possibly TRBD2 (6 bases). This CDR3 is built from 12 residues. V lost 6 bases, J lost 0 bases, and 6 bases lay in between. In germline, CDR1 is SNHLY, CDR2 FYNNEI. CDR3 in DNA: TGTGCCAGCAGGACTAGCTCCTACGAGCAGTACTTC. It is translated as CASRTSSYEQYF.

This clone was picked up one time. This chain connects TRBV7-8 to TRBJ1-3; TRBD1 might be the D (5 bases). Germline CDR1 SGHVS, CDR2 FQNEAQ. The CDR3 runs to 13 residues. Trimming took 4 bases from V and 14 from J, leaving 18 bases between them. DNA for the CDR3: TGTGCCAGCAGCTCCACCCGCAGACAGTATCTATATTTT. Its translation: CASSSTRRQYLYF.

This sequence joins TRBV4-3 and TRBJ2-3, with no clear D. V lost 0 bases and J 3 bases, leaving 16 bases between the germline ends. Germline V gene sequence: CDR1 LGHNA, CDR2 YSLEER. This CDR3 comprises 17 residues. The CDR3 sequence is CASSQDPQFLGTDTQYF. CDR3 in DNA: TGCGCCAGCAGCCAAGACCCACAGTTCCTCGGGACAGATACGCAGTATTTT.

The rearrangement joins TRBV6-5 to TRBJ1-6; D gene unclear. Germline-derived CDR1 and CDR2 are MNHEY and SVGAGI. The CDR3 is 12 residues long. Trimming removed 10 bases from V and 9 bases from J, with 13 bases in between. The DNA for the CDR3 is TGTGCCACTAAAACCGGTTTTTCACCCCTCCACTTT. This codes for CATKTGFSPLHF.

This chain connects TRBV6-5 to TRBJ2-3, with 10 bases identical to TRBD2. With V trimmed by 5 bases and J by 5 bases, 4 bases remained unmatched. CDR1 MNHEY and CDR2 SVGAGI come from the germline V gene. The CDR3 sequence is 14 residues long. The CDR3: CASSPAGGVDTQYF. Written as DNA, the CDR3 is TGTGCCAGCAGTCCAGCGGGGGGGGTAGATACGCAGTATTTT.

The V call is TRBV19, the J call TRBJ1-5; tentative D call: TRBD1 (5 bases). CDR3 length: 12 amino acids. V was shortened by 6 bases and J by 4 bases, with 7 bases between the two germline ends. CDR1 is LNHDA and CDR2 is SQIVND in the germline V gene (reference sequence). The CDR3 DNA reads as TGTGCCAGTAGATCAGGGAATCAGCCCCAGCATTTT. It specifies CASRSGNQPQHF.

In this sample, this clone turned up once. The CDR3 nucleotides read TGCGCCAGCGGGCCGGGACAGGGGTTTGTCGAGCAGTACTTC. Protein product: CASGPGQGFVEQYF. This sequence joins TRBV5-1 and TRBJ2-7, with 10 nucleotides matching TRBD1. The V and J ends lost 7 bases and 6 bases, in that order; junction bases with no gene match: 10. Germline CDR1 reads SGHRS; CDR2 reads YFSETQ. The CDR3 loop spans 14 amino acids.

The CDR3 region is CASEPAGNTEAFF. The CDR3, as DNA: TGTGCCAGCGAACCAGCGGGGAACACTGAAGCTTTCTTT. The genes are TRBV27 and TRBJ1-1; no definite D call. The CDR3 has 13 residues. V lost 8 bases and J 1 base, leaving 11 bases between the germline ends. CDR1 is MNHEY and CDR2 is SMNVEV in the germline V gene (reference sequence).

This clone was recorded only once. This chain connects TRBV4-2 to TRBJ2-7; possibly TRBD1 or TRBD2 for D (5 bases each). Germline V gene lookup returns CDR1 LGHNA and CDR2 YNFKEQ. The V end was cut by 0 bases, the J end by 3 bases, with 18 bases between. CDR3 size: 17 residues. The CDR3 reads CASSQEGTFGGNYEQYF. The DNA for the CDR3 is TGTGCCAGCAGCCAAGAGGGGACGTTTGGGGGAAACTACGAGCAGTACTTC.

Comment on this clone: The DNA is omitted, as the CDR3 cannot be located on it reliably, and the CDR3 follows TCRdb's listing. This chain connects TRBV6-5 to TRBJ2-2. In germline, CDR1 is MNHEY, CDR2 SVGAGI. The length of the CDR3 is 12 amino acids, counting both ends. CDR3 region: CASSSSTGELFF.

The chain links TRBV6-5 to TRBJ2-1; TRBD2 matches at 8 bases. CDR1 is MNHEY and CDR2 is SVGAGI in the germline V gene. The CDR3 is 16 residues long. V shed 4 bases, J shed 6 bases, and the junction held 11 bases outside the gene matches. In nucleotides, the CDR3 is TGTGCCAGCAGTTCGGGAGCGGGGGCCCCCTCCAATGAGCAGTTCTTC. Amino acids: CASSSGAGAPSNEQFF.

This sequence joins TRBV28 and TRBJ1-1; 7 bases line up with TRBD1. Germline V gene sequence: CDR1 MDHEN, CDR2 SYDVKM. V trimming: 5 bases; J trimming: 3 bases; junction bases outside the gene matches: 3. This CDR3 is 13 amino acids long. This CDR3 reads CASSRDSYTEAFF. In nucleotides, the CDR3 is TGTGCCAGCAGTCGGGACAGTTACACTGAAGCTTTCTTT.

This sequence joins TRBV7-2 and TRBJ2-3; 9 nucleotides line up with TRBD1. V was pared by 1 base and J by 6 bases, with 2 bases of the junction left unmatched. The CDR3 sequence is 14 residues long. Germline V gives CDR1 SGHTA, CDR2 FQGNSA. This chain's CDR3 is CASSLGTGGDTQYF. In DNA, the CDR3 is TGTGCCAGCAGCTTAGGCACAGGGGGCGATACGCAGTATTTT.

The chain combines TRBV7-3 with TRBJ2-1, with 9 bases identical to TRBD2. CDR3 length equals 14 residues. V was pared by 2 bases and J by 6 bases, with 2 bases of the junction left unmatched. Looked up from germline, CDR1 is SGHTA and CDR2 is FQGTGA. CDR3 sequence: CASSLAGGLNEQFF. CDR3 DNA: TGTGCCAGCAGCTTAGCGGGAGGGCTCAATGAGCAGTTCTTC.